These 21 T cell receptor beta chains were sequenced from one sample in a study of PD-L1 blockade in urothelial cancer. Sequencing used immunoSEQ multiplex PCR; TCRdb keeps in-frame clones, though not all of them. The data show approximately 2,300 clones, more than 35% seen once. Sequenced material: tumor tissue, taken before atezolizumab (anti-PD-L1) treatment. These TCRs come from a man between 60 and 70 years old with urothelial cancer.

This chain uses TRBV15 with TRBJ2-3; no definite D call. Per germline, CDR1 LNHNV and CDR2 YYDKDF (reference sequence). With 3 bases removed from V and 1 base from J, the gap between germline ends came to 8 bases. The CDR3 runs to 14 residues. The CDR3 bases are TGTGCCACCAGCAGGAGCACAGGCACAGATACGCAGTATTTT. Its translation: CATSRSTGTDTQYF.

The genes are TRBV9 and TRBJ2-1, with 8 bases aligning to TRBD1. The ends lost 3 bases at V and 3 bases at J; junction bases unmatched: 5. Germline V gene lookup returns CDR1 SGDLS and CDR2 YYNGEE. This CDR3 comprises 15 residues. The CDR3 protein is CASSATGTGYNEQFF. Here the CDR3 DNA reads TGTGCCAGCAGCGCAACCGGGACAGGCTACAATGAGCAGTTCTTC. The full variable domain, in which reference TRBV9 and TRBJ2-1 provide the parts outside the CDR3, is DSGVTQTPKHLITATGQRVTLRCSPRSGDLSVYWYQQSLDQGLQFLIQYYNGEERAKGNILERFSAQQFPDLHSELNLSSLELGDSALYFCASSATGTGYNEQFFGPGTRLTVL.

The V gene is TRBV15, the J gene TRBJ1-1; no clear D gene. The germline V gene has CDR1 LNHNV and CDR2 YYDKDF (reference sequence). Deletions cut 0 bases from V and 0 bases from J, with 11 bases between. This CDR3 has 16 residues. The CDR3 spells CATSRDFGDMNTEAFF. The DNA for the CDR3 is TGTGCCACCAGCAGAGATTTCGGTGACATGAACACTGAAGCTTTCTTT.

The chain has TRBV5-1 and TRBJ2-7; 11 bases line up with TRBD1. The V gene's germline CDR1 is SGHRS and CDR2 YFSETQ. The CDR3 has 14 amino acids. J was trimmed by 6 bases and V by 4 bases; bases with no gene match: 6. The CDR3 region has the DNA TGCGCCAGCAGCGCCCCCGGGACAGGGGGCGAGCAGTACTTC. It translates to CASSAPGTGGEQYF.

The chain employs TRBV19 and TRBJ1-1, with a tentative D call TRBD1 (5 bases). CDR1 LNHDA and CDR2 SQIVND come from the germline V gene (reference sequence). Trimming cost V 4 bases and J 1 base, with 13 bases left between them. The CDR3 spans 15 residues. CDR3 sequence reads: CASSTQGARNTEAFF. The CDR3 DNA reads TGTGCCAGTAGTACCCAAGGGGCGCGGAACACTGAAGCTTTCTTT.

The rearrangement links TRBV18 to TRBJ2-2; D gene uncertain. Germline lookup yields CDR1 KGHSH and CDR2 LQKENI. Trimming removed 5 bases from V and 7 bases from J, with 11 bases in between. The CDR3 sequence is 13 residues long. CDR3 DNA: TGTGCCAGCTCAAAGATGACGCGCGGGGAGCTGTTTTTT. Protein sequence: CASSKMTRGELFF.

This sequence joins TRBV19 and TRBJ2-2, with D unresolved. The CDR3 is 15 residues long. Deletions cut 8 bases from V and 6 bases from J, with 19 bases between. Germline-derived CDR1 and CDR2 are LNHDA and SQIVND (reference sequence). Here the CDR3 DNA reads TGTGCCAGTCGCCGTGGCAGTCTTGTTTCCGGGGAGCTGTTTTTT. Amino acids: CASRRGSLVSGELFF.

This chain uses TRBV5-1 with TRBJ2-2; D possibly uses TRBD1 or TRBD2 (5 bases each). This CDR3 spans 15 amino acids. V was trimmed by 3 bases and J by 4 bases, leaving 13 bases between them. CDR1 SGHRS and CDR2 YFSETQ come from the germline V gene. CDR3 residues: CASSSGGFSTGELFF. CDR3 coding DNA: TGCGCCAGCAGCTCTGGGGGATTTTCCACCGGGGAGCTGTTTTTT.

The chain recombines TRBV30 with TRBJ1-2, with 8 positions matching TRBD1. Per germline, CDR1 GTSNPN and CDR2 SVGIG (reference sequence). This CDR3 has 13 amino acids. V shed 1 base and J 2 bases; nucleotides not matched to a gene: 0. In nucleotides, the CDR3 is TGTGCCTGGAGTGACAGGGGGAACTATGGCTACACCTTC. As protein: CAWSDRGNYGYTF.

The rearrangement joins TRBV15 to TRBJ2-1; D is uncertain. V lost 1 base, J lost 7 bases, and 14 bases lay in between. From germline, CDR1 is LNHNV and CDR2 YYDKDF (reference sequence). The CDR3 has 15 amino acids. CDR3 sequence: CATSRGGSPGNEQFF. The CDR3, as DNA: TGTGCCACCAGCAGAGGGGGATCCCCGGGTAATGAGCAGTTCTTC.

This clone is deemed medium-sized. The CDR3 region is CASSLGASGEAQETQYF. The CDR3 coding sequence is TGTGCCAGCAGTCTAGGGGCCAGCGGGGAGGCCCAAGAGACCCAGTACTTC. V gene TRBV11-3 combines with J gene TRBJ2-5, with 7 bases that match TRBD2. V lost 6 bases to trimming and J lost 1 base; unmatched junction nucleotides: 14. Germline CDR1 SGHNT, CDR2 YENEEA. The CDR3 runs to 17 residues.

On this clone itself: One end of the junction varies from germline; a read error may be responsible. The genes are TRBV6-8 and TRBJ2-7; no clear D gene. The CDR3 extends over 12 amino acids. Germline loops: CDR1 MNHGY, CDR2 SAAAGT. The CDR3 protein is CASSPGQYEQYF. The DNA for the CDR3 is TGTGCCAGCAGTCCAGGCCAGTACGAGCAGTACTTT.

The V and J genes are TRBV10-1 and TRBJ2-1, with D uncertain. The V gene's germline CDR1 is WNHNN and CDR2 SYGVQD (reference sequence). The CDR3 runs to 11 residues. Trimming removed 3 bases from V and 7 bases from J, with 4 bases in between. The CDR3 bases are TGCGCCAGCAGTGACGGGAATGAGCAGTTCTTC. It translates to CASSDGNEQFF.

The chain employs TRBV2 and TRBJ2-3; tentative D call: TRBD2 (6 bases). Germline V gene data show CDR1 as SNHLY and CDR2 as FYNNEI. The ends were cut back, 11 bases at V and 0 bases at J, with 18 bases in the middle. The CDR3 runs 15 residues. CDR3 DNA: TGTGCCTCAGCGATTATGGCGGGGAGCACAGATACGCAGTATTTT. Protein sequence: CASAIMAGSTDTQYF.

The rearrangement uses TRBV6-8 and TRBJ2-3; TRBD2 is a possible D gene (6 bases). The CDR3 spans 14 residues. The germline CDR1 and CDR2 sequences are MNHGY and SAAAGT. V dropped 10 bases and J dropped 4 bases, with 18 bases sitting between them. In DNA, the CDR3 is TGTGCCATCACCCCGGGTGGAGGGTCAGATACGCAGTATTTT. Translated, it gives CAITPGGGSDTQYF.

The CDR3 DNA sequence: TGTGCCAGTAGTTCGAGACAGGGAAATGTGATGAACACTGAAGCTTTCTTT. Translated, it gives CASSSRQGNVMNTEAFF. The chain couples TRBV19 to TRBJ1-1; 7 bases match TRBD1. This CDR3 comprises 17 residues. J lost 0 bases, V lost 5 bases, and 12 bases had no gene match. Germline V CDR1 and CDR2: LNHDA, SQIVND (reference sequence). Looking up the rest from reference TRBV19 and TRBJ1-1 gives the full variable domain: DGGITQSPKYLFRKEGQNVTLSCEQNLNHDAMYWYRQDPGQGLRLIYYSQIVNDFQKGDIAEGYSVSREKKESFPLTVTSAQKNPTAFYLCASSSRQGNVMNTEAFFGQGTRLTVV.

The V call is TRBV9, the J call TRBJ2-7; 7 positions match TRBD1. The V gene end was trimmed by 4 bases and the J gene end by 4 bases; junction bases not matched to a gene: 11. The CDR3 totals 15 residues. In germline, CDR1 is SGDLS, CDR2 YYNGEE. The CDR3 DNA sequence: TGTGCCAGCAGCCCTGGACAGGCCATGGGTTACGAGCAGTACTTC. It yields the protein CASSPGQAMGYEQYF.

By share, this clone counts as medium-sized. Here the CDR3 DNA reads TGTGCCAGCAGCGAGGGACAGGGGGCATACGAAAAACTGTTTTTT. This gives the protein CASSEGQGAYEKLFF. The chain recombines TRBV9 with TRBJ1-4; 12 bases are a match to TRBD1. CDR3 size: 15 residues. The V gene end was trimmed by 3 bases and the J gene end by 8 bases; junction bases not matched to a gene: 5. Germline assignment: CDR1 SGDLS and CDR2 YYNGEE.

This clone turned up a few times. The J gene is TRBJ2-3, the V gene TRBV6-8; TRBD2 matches 11 bases. This CDR3 is built from 15 residues. Trimming at V came to 6 bases and at J to 3 bases, leaving 5 bases not matched to a gene. Germline lookup yields CDR1 MNHGY and CDR2 SAAAGT. The CDR3 here is CASRQTSGGTDTQYF. The CDR3 region has the DNA TGTGCCAGCAGACAAACTAGCGGGGGAACAGATACGCAGTATTTT.

The chain links TRBV5-1 to TRBJ2-2; D possibly corresponds to TRBD1 (5 bases). Trimming pared 0 bases from V and 3 bases from J, leaving 15 bases between. Germline V gene sequence: CDR1 SGHRS, CDR2 YFSETQ. The CDR3 extends over 17 amino acids. The CDR3 DNA is TGCGCCAGCAGCTTGGCTGGTATCAGGGTCGACACCGGGGAGCTGTTTTTT. Its translation: CASSLAGIRVDTGELFF.

The chain combines TRBV6-8 with TRBJ2-7; D is uncertain. The ends were cut back, 6 bases at V and 2 bases at J, with 8 bases in the middle. Germline V gene data show CDR1 as MNHGY and CDR2 as SAAAGT. The CDR3 is 12 residues long. In DNA, the CDR3 is TGTGCCAGCAGCAGGATGACCTACGAGCAGTACTTC. It encodes CASSRMTYEQYF.